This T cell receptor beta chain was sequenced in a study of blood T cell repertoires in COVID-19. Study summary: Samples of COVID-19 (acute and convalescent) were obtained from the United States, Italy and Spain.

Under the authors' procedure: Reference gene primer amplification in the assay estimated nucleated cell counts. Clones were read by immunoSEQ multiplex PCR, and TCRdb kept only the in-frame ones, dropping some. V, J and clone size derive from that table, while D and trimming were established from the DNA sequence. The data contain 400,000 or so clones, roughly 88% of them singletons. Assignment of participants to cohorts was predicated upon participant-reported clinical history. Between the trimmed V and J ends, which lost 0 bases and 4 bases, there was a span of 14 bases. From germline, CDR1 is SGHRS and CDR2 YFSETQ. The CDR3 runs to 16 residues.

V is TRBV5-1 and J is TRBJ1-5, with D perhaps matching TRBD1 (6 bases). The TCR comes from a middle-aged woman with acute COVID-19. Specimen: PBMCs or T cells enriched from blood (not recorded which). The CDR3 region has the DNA TGCGCCAGCAGCTTGGAGGGGGGGGGCGGAAATCAGCCCCAGCATTTT. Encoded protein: CASSLEGGGGNQPQHF.